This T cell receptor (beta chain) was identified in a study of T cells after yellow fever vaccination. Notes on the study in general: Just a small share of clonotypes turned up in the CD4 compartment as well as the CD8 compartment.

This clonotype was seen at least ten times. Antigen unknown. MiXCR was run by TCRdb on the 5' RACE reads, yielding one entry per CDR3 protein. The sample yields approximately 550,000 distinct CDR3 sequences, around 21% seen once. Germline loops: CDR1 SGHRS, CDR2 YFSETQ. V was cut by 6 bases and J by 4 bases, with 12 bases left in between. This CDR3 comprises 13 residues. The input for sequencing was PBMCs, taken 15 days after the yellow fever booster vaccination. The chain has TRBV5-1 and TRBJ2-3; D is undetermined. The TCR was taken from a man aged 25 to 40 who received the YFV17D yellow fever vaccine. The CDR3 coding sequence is TGCGCCAGCAATGAAGCGTTAGCAGATACGCAGTATTTT. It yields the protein CASNEALADTQYF. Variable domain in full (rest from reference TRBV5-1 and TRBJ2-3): KAGVTQTPRYLIKTRGQQVTLSCSPISGHRSVSWYQQTPGQGLQFLFEYFSETQRNKGNFPGRFSGRQFSNSRSEMNVSTLELGDSALYLCASNEALADTQYFGPGTRLTVL.